The clone carrying this TCR beta chain was seen many times. Its antigen remains unidentified. This sample was included in a study of esophageal squamous cell carcinoma under preoperative chemotherapy. Study information: Samples included peripheral blood T cells as well as tumor-infiltrating lymphocytes.

Per germline, CDR1 MNHEY and CDR2 SMNVEV (reference sequence). The CDR3 contains 14 residues. V was shortened by 6 bases and J by 2 bases, with 13 bases between the two germline ends. Whole-study findings and limits: Chemotherapy was followed by significantly higher TCR diversity in peripheral T cells only, not tumor-infiltrating lymphocytes. After paclitaxel-nedaplatin, abundant clones were more likely to contract than amplify.

The time point here: before preoperative PTX-NDP chemotherapy. MiXCR, run by TCRdb on the PCR reads, gives a single entry per CDR3 protein. The sample consists of about 30,000 distinct CDR3 sequences, under 60% of them appearing once. This sequence joins TRBV27 and TRBJ2-5; D might be TRBD1 (5 bases). The source is a human donor with esophageal squamous cell carcinoma. The donor label of this sample is uncertain. The sample was collected from a patient given preoperative chemotherapy. The CDR3 here is CASRSGGHQETQYF. The CDR3 DNA reads as TGTGCCAGCAGGTCCGGTGGACATCAAGAGACCCAGTACTTC.